This T cell receptor beta chain was retrieved from a study of shared clonotypes between healthy human individuals. Background on the study: The plates for each donor numbered three CD4 naive, three CD4 memory, two CD8 naive and one CD8 memory.

In germline, CDR1 is SGHTA, CDR2 FQGNSA. V dropped 0 bases and J dropped 6; count of bases not matched to a gene: 8. This CDR3 is 17 amino acids long. Investigators spread the genomic DNA of each subset evenly over several immunoSEQ plates. Per the original methods: Owing to the provision of junction-only sequences devoid of quality scores by immunoSEQ, filtering differed. Assay used: immunoSEQ multiplex PCR; TCRdb lists only in-frame clones, some missing. The V and J calls and the clone size are those of that table, but D and trimming were determined from the DNA. The sample includes about 2 million clones, 90% to 95% of them seen just once.

Sequences were obtained from naive CD4+ T cells sorted from blood. Described subset: CD45RA+ positively selected. The receptor comes from a young man in good health. The J gene is TRBJ1-2, the V gene TRBV7-2, with 12 bases lining up with TRBD1. The CDR3 reads CASSLALWDRGQDGYTF. The CDR3 region has the DNA TGTGCCAGCAGCTTAGCGCTGTGGGACAGGGGGCAAGATGGCTACACCTTC. Looking up the rest from reference TRBV7-2 and TRBJ1-2 gives the full variable domain: GAGVSQSPSNKVTEKGKDVELRCDPISGHTALYWYRQSLGQGLEFLIYFQGNSAPDKSGLPSDRFSAERTGGSVSTLTIQRTQQEDSAVYLCASSLALWDRGQDGYTFGSGTRLTVV.